Sequencing of this T cell receptor (beta chain) was carried out in a study of blood T cells in healthy people across ages. As for this clonotype: The junction and the germline gene differ at one end; a read error may be behind it.

Donors were systemically healthy Caucasian individuals from Russia aged about 6 to 100 years. PBMCs numbering at least 6 million were isolated per sample. The authors ran a second PCR of 7 to 11 cycles using a sample-barcoded 5' primer and a J-beta primer mix. In TCRdb, the 5' RACE reads were re-called with MiXCR into one record per CDR3 protein. The sample holds approximately 1.5 million distinct CDR3 sequences, roughly two fifths seen once. From germline, CDR1 is DFQATT and CDR2 SNEGSKA (reference sequence). The CDR3 totals 13 residues. The rearrangement joins TRBV20-1 to TRBJ2-5; 7 bases fit TRBD2. Input material: blood. This clonotype originated in a woman under 30 in good health. The CDR3 nucleotides are TGCAGTACTAGAGGCGGGGACTACAATGAGCAGTACTTC. It encodes CSTRGGDYNEQYF.